What follows are 16 T cell receptor beta chains derived from one specimen sequenced in a study of T-cell memory formation after mild COVID-19. Each CDR3 protein is one row after TCRdb ran MiXCR on the 5' RACE reads. The table includes 350,000 to 450,000 distinct CDR3 sequences, 20% detected once. Sequenced input: PBMCs or a T cell subset sorted from them (not recorded which). The receptors derive from an adult woman who had mild COVID-19 (a few samples of this study predate the infection). Cell type and time point are not known.

This clonotype was seen more than once but under ten times. This chain uses TRBV27 with TRBJ1-2; no clear D. Germline CDR1 and CDR2: MNHEY and SMNVEV (reference sequence). CDR3 length equals 10 residues. V dropped 3 bases and J dropped 6 bases, with 2 bases sitting between them. DNA of the CDR3: TGTGCCAGCAGTTTTGATGGCTACACCTTC. It is translated as CASSFDGYTF.

The chain has TRBV5-1 and TRBJ1-6, with D tentatively TRBD1 (5 bases). The V end was cut by 0 bases, the J end by 6 bases, with 16 bases between. This CDR3 has 17 amino acids. The germline V gene encodes CDR1 SGHRS and CDR2 YFSETQ. The chain's CDR3 is CASSLVVGAAGNSPLHF. The CDR3 coding sequence is TGCGCCAGCAGCTTGGTGGTCGGGGCGGCGGGTAATTCACCCCTCCACTTT.

The V and J genes are TRBV6-1 and TRBJ1-2; 7 bases map to TRBD1. The CDR3 sequence is 15 residues long. The V and J ends lost 1 base and 4 bases, in that order; junction bases with no gene match: 6. CDR1 MNHNS and CDR2 SASEGT come from the germline V gene. In DNA form, the CDR3 reads TGTGCCAGCAGTGAAGGCAGGGGGATTGGCTATGGCTACACCTTC. Translated: CASSEGRGIGYGYTF.

This chain joins TRBV15 and TRBJ1-4; 8 bases fit TRBD1. Germline CDR1 is LNHNV and CDR2 is YYDKDF (reference sequence). CDR3 length equals 17 residues. V trimming: 0 bases; J trimming: 7 bases; junction bases outside the gene matches: 10. The DNA for the CDR3 is TGTGCCACCAGCAGAGATGGGTACGGACAGGGAAGTGAAAAACTGTTTTTT. It codes for CATSRDGYGQGSEKLFF.

This clonotype was seen a few times. The rearrangement links TRBV6-1 to TRBJ1-2; the D is unclear. Trimming removed 1 base from V and 0 bases from J, with 12 bases in between. This CDR3 has 16 amino acids. Germline CDR1 MNHNS, CDR2 SASEGT. CDR3 region: CASSEGWGIANYGYTF. CDR3 DNA sequence: TGTGCCAGCAGTGAAGGTTGGGGAATCGCTAACTATGGCTACACCTTC.

CDR3 bases: TGTGCCAGCAGCACACTAGCGGGAGTTGGAAATGAGCAGTTCTTC. It is translated as CASSTLAGVGNEQFF. This chain uses TRBV7-9 with TRBJ2-1, with 11 nucleotides matching TRBD2. The CDR3 has 15 residues. Germline V gene lookup returns CDR1 SEHNR and CDR2 FQNEAQ (reference sequence). V lost 5 bases, J lost 7 bases, and 7 bases stayed unmatched.

The chain uses TRBV6-2 or TRBV6-3 and TRBJ1-5; perhaps TRBD1 as D (5 bases). Germline lookup yields CDR1 MNHEY and CDR2 SVGEGT. The ends were cut back, 0 bases at V and 5 bases at J, with 11 bases in the middle. This CDR3 contains 15 residues. The CDR3 nucleotides are TGTGCCAGCAGTTACTCGAAGGGGAACCATCAGCCCCAGCATTTT. Translation: CASSYSKGNHQPQHF.

The genes are TRBV20-1 and TRBJ1-5; maybe TRBD1 (5 bases). The CDR3 runs to 14 residues. Trimming took off 3 bases at V and 0 bases at J, with 9 bases between the two ends. The germline V gene encodes CDR1 DFQATT and CDR2 SNEGSKA (reference sequence). The DNA of the CDR3 is TGCAGTGCTAGTTTGGGACCTAGCAATCAGCCCCAGCATTTT. This encodes CSASLGPSNQPQHF.

This clonotype was observed a single time. The chain joins TRBV7-9 to TRBJ2-1; the D gene is possibly TRBD2 (6 bases). The CDR3 contains 13 residues. V lost 1 base and J lost 6, with 7 bases in between. CDR1 and CDR2 (germline): SEHNR, FQNEAQ (reference sequence). The CDR3 coding sequence is TGTGCCAGCAGCTTAGGCGGGATCAATGAGCAGTTCTTC. Amino acids: CASSLGGINEQFF.

The chain uses TRBV5-1 and TRBJ1-1; unclear D gene. Trimming pared 3 bases from V and 1 base from J, leaving 7 bases between. This CDR3 has 13 residues. Germline-derived CDR1 and CDR2 are SGHRS and YFSETQ. The CDR3 is CASSSAGNTEAFF. DNA for the CDR3: TGCGCCAGCAGCTCCGCAGGGAACACTGAAGCTTTCTTT.

This clonotype was counted between two and nine times. This chain uses TRBV11-2 with TRBJ1-1, with no clear D. The CDR3 sequence is 15 residues long. Germline-derived CDR1 and CDR2 are SGHAT and FQNNGV. The ends were cut back, 3 bases at V and 3 bases at J, with 14 bases in the middle. Written as DNA, the CDR3 is TGTGCCAGCAGCTTCTCGCCCTTCACGGACACTGAAGCTTTCTTT. Protein sequence: CASSFSPFTDTEAFF.

At least ten counts were recorded for this clonotype. One junction end does not reproduce the germline sequence, and a read error may be involved. The V and J genes are TRBV7-2 and TRBJ2-3; 7 positions match TRBD2. The CDR3 spans 14 residues. Germline V lookup: CDR1 SGHTA, CDR2 FQGNSA. This CDR3 is CASSLGLGTDTQYF. The CDR3 nucleotides read TGTGCCAGCAGTTTAGGACTAGGCACAGATACGCAGTATTTT.

The chain couples TRBV24-1 to TRBJ2-3, with D possibly called TRBD1 or TRBD2 (6 bases each). CDR1 and CDR2 (germline): KGHDR, SFDVKD. Trimming shortened V by 0 bases and J by 5 bases, and 11 bases separated the two germline ends. There are 15 residues in the CDR3. CDR3 region: CATSDLRTAGDTQYF. CDR3 bases: TGTGCCACCAGTGATTTGAGGACAGCGGGAGATACGCAGTATTTT.

This clonotype occurred many times. The chain carries TRBV11-2 and TRBJ1-6; TRBD1 aligns across 7 bases. V lost 1 base and J lost 7; bases outside the gene matches: 4. This CDR3 is built from 15 residues. Germline-derived CDR1 and CDR2 are SGHAT and FQNNGV. The CDR3 DNA is TGTGCCAGCAGCTTAGGGGCAGGGGGGAATTCACCCCTCCACTTT. It specifies CASSLGAGGNSPLHF.

This chain uses TRBV11-2 with TRBJ2-1; no reliable D call. The V gene lost 5 bases and the J gene lost 9 bases, with 11 bases spanning the gap. There are 12 residues in the CDR3. Germline CDR1 and CDR2: SGHAT and FQNNGV. The CDR3 DNA reads as TGTGCCAGCAGCCCCCTTGGTTTTGAGCAGTTCTTC. It encodes CASSPLGFEQFF. The full variable domain, with the rest looked up from reference TRBV11-2 and TRBJ2-1, is EAGVAQSPRYKIIEKRQSVAFWCNPISGHATLYWYQQILGQGPKLLIQFQNNGVVDDSQLPKDRFSAERLKGVDSTLKIQPAKLEDSAVYLCASSPLGFEQFFGPGTRLTVL.

The chain combines TRBV7-2 with TRBJ2-2; 8 positions match TRBD1. Per the germline V gene, CDR1 is SGHTA and CDR2 is FQGNSA. CDR3 length equals 15 residues. Germline trimming cut 6 bases from V and 4 bases from J; bases unmatched to any gene: 7. The CDR3 loop is CASRLDRDFTGELFF. The CDR3 nucleotides read TGTGCCAGCAGGCTGGACAGGGACTTCACCGGGGAGCTGTTTTTT.